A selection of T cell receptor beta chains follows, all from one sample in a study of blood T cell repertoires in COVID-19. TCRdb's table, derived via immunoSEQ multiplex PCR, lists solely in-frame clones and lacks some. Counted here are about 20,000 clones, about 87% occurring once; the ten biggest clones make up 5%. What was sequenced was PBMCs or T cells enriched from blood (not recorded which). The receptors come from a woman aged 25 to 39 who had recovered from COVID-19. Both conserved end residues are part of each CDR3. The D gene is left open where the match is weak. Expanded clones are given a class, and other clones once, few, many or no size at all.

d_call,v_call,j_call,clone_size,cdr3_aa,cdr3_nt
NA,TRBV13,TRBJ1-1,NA,CASSFHSLNREAFF,TGTGCCAGCAGCTTTCATTCGCTAAACCGTGAAGCTTTCTTT
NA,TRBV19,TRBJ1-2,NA,CASTAGHYGYTF,TGTGCCAGTACCGCAGGGCACTATGGCTACACCTTC
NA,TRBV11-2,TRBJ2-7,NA,CAGGAGNYEQYF,TGTGCCGGGGGGGCAGGGAACTACGAGCAGTACTTC
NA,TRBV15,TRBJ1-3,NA,CATSRDLTVTGNTIYF,TGTGCCACCAGCAGGGATCTGACAGTTACTGGAAACACCATATATTTT
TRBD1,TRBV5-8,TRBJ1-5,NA,CASSQQGMGYSNQPQHF,TGTGCCAGCAGCCAACAGGGGATGGGATATAGCAATCAGCCCCAGCATTTT
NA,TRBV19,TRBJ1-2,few,CASSTTGGGYGYTF,TGTGCCAGTAGTACCACGGGGGGAGGCTATGGCTACACCTTC
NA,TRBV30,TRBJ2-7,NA,CAWSALRTFGSEQYF,TGTGCCTGGAGCGCTCTCAGGACTTTCGGCTCCGAGCAGTACTTC
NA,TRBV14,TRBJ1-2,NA,CASSQTGIVGYTF,TGTGCCAGCAGCCAAACAGGGATTGTGGGCTACACCTTC
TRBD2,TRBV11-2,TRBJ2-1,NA,CASSLPGGQNEQFF,TGTGCCAGCAGCTTACCGGGGGGGCAGAATGAGCAGTTCTTC
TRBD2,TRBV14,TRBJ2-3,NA,CASSQRRGASTDTQYF,TGTGCCAGCAGCCAAAGGCGGGGGGCCAGCACAGATACGCAGTATTTT
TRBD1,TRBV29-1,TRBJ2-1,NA,CSVERDRGTEQFF,TGCAGCGTTGAAAGGGACAGGGGGACTGAGCAGTTCTTC
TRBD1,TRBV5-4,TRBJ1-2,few,CASSSKDRGGYTF,TGTGCCAGCAGCTCCAAGGACAGGGGGGGCTACACCTTC
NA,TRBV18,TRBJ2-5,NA,CASSTDWPLGETQYF,TGTGCCAGCTCAACGGACTGGCCTTTGGGAGAGACCCAGTACTTC
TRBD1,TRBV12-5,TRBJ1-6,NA,CASGFQAGQGTGSPLHF,TGTGCTAGTGGTTTCCAGGCGGGACAGGGGACGGGCTCACCCCTCCACTTT
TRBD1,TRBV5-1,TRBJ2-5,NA,CASSLRQGASQETQYF,TGCGCCAGCAGCTTGCGGCAGGGGGCCTCCCAAGAGACCCAGTACTTC
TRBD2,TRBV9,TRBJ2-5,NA,CASSVVGGIGETQYF,TGTGCCAGCAGCGTAGTGGGGGGGATCGGCGAGACCCAGTACTTC
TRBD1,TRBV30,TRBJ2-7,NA,CAHAPGQGPYEQYF,TGTGCACACGCCCCGGGACAGGGGCCCTACGAGCAGTACTTC
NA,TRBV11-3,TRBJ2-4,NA,CASSLGDGNIQYF,TGTGCCAGCAGCTTGGGAGACGGAAACATTCAGTACTTC
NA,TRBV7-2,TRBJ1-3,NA,CASSPEIAGNTIYF,TGTGCCAGCAGCCCGGAGATTGCTGGAAACACCATATATTTT
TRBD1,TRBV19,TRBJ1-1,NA,CASRTGMTEAFF,TGTGCCAGCAGGACAGGGATGACTGAAGCTTTCTTT
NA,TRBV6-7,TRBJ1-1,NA,CANTTRIAEGSAEAFF,TGTGCCAACACAACTCGGATCGCGGAGGGGAGCGCTGAAGCTTTCTTT
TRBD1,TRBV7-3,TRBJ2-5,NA,CASSLRDIGPGQPAETQYF,TGTGCCAGCAGCCTTAGGGACATAGGGCCGGGACAGCCTGCGGAGACCCAGTACTTC
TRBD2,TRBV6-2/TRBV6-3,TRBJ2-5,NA,CASSYSYPGTSGGEETQYF,TGTGCCAGCAGTTACTCCTACCCCGGGACTAGCGGGGGGGAAGAGACCCAGTACTTC
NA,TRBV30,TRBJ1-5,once,CACRDPGGPQHF,TGTGCCTGTCGGGACCCCGGGGGGCCCCAGCATTTT
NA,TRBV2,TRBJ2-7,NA,CASRRGYEQYF,TGTGCCAGCAGAAGGGGATACGAGCAGTACTTC